The clone carrying this TCR beta chain was seen only a few times. This sample stems from a study of T-cell reconstitution after alpha-beta-depleted transplantation in children. Preparation of the TCRbeta library involved a method that used unique molecular identifiers. TCRdb analysed the PCR reads with MiXCR anew, one entry per CDR3 protein. The sample holds approximately 520,000 distinct CDR3 sequences; 30% to 35% are singletons and the top ten take around 2.5%. This CDR3 is 15 amino acids long. The V end lost 1 base, the J end lost 4 bases, and 11 bases lay between the germline ends. Germline V gene data show CDR1 as MNHNS and CDR2 as SASEGT.

This specimen consisted of PBMCs from the stem cell graft donor, obtained from the stem cell graft. The receptor's source is a human donor who donated a stem cell graft to a child with aplastic anemia. This sequence joins TRBV6-1 and TRBJ1-5; D remains unclear. The CDR3 sequence: CASSEEHEPNQPQHF. The CDR3 DNA reads as TGTGCCAGCAGTGAAGAGCATGAGCCGAATCAGCCCCAGCATTTT.